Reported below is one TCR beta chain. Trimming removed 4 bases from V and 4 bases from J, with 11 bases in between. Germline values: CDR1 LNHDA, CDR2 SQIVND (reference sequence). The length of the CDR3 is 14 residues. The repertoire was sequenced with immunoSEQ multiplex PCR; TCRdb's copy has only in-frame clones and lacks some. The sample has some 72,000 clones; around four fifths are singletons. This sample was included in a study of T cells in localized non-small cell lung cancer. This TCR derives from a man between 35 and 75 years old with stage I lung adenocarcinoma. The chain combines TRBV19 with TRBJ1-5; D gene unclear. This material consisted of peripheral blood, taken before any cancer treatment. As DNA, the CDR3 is TGTGCCAGTAGTACCTCGGTACAGAATCAGCCCCAGCATTTT. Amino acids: CASSTSVQNQPQHF.